The present T cell receptor beta chain was sequenced within a study of blood T cell repertoires in COVID-19. On the study more broadly: Samples came from the United States, Italy and Spain, spanning acute and convalescent COVID-19. T cells, B-cell-depleted T cells, or PBMCs provided the cDNA or gDNA that served as material.

Under the authors' procedure: How many nucleated cells were present was estimated from reference gene primer amplification. The assay was immunoSEQ multiplex PCR, and TCRdb's table has in-frame clones only and misses some. D and trimming come from the DNA, and the V and J calls and clone size come from that table. The profile covers fewer than 200,000 clones, with roughly four fifths appearing a single time and about 8.3% taken by the ten largest. The CDR3 is 17 residues long. CDR1 is LNHDA, CDR2 SQIVND, per germline (reference sequence). With 5 bases clipped from V and 7 bases from J, the junction kept 13 bases outside the gene matches. A Seattle source enrolled patients during active infection and followed them longitudinally.

This chain uses TRBV19 with TRBJ2-3; 12 bases are shared with TRBD2. Material for sequencing was peripheral blood. This TCR came from a woman aged 70-85 years with COVID-19, enrolled during active disease. The CDR3 nucleotides read TGTGCCAGTAGTCTGCAACAGACTAGCGGGAGAGTGTATACGCAGTATTTT. This sequence encodes CASSLQQTSGRVYTQYF.